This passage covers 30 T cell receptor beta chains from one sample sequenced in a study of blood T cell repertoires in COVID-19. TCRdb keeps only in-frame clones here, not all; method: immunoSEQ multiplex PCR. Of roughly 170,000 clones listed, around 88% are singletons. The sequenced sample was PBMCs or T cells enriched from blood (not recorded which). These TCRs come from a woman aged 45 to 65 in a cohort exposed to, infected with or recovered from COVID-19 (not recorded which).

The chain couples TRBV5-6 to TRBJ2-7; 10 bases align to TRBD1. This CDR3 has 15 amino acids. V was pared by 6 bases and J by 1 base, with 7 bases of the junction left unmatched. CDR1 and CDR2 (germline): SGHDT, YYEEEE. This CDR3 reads CASNPTGGASYEQYF. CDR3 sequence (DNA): TGTGCCAGCAACCCGACAGGGGGCGCATCCTACGAGCAGTACTTC.

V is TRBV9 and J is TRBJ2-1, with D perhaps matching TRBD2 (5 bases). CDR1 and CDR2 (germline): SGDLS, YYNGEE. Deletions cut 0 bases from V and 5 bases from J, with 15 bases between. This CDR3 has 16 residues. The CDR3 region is CASSVGGGVGDNEQFF. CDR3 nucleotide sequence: TGTGCCAGCAGCGTAGGAGGAGGAGTTGGGGACAATGAGCAGTTCTTC.

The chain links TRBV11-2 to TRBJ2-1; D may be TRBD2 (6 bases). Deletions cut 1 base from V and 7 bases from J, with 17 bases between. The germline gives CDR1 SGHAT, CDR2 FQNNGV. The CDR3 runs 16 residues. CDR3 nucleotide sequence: TGTGCCAGCAGCTTAGCCTTTGGGGGGAGGATGAATGAGCAGTTCTTC. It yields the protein CASSLAFGGRMNEQFF. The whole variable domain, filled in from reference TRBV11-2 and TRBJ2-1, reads EAGVAQSPRYKIIEKRQSVAFWCNPISGHATLYWYQQILGQGPKLLIQFQNNGVVDDSQLPKDRFSAERLKGVDSTLKIQPAKLEDSAVYLCASSLAFGGRMNEQFFGPGTRLTVL.

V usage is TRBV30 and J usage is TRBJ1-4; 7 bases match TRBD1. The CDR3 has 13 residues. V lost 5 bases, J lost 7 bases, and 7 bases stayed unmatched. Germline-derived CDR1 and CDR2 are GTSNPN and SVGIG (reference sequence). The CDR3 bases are TGTGCCTGGCATCGGACAGGTCCTGAAAAACTGTTTTTT. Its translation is CAWHRTGPEKLFF.

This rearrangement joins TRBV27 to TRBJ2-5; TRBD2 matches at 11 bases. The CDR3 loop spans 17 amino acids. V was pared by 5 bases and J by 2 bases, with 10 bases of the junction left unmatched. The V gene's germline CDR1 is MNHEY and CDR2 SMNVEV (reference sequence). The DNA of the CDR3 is TGTGCCAGCAGTGACCAGACTAGCGGGACGGATCAAGAGACCCAGTACTTC. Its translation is CASSDQTSGTDQETQYF.

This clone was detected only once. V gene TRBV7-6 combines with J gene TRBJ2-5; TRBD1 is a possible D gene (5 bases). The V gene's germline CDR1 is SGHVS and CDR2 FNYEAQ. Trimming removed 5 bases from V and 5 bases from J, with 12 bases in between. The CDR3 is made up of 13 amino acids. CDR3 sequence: CASSADRAETQYF. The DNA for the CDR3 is TGTGCCAGCAGCGCCGACAGAGCGGAGACCCAGTACTTC. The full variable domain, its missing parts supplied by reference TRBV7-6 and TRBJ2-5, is GAGVSQSPRYKVTKRGQDVALRCDPISGHVSLYWYRQALGQGPEFLTYFNYEAQQDKSGLPNDRFSAERPEGSISTLTIQRTEQRDSAMYRCASSADRAETQYFGPGTRLLVL.

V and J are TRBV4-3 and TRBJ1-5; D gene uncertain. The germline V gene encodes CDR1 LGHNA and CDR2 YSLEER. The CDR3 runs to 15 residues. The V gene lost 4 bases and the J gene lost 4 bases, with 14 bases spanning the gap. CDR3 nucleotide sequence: TGCGCCAGCAGCCCCGGAGGGAGGGTTAATCAGCCCCAGCATTTT. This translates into CASSPGGRVNQPQHF.

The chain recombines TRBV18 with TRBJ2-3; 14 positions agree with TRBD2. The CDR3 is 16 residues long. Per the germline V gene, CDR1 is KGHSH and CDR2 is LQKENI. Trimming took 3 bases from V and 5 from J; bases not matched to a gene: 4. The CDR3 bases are TGTGCCAGCTCACCCGGGACTAGCGGGGGAGTAGATACGCAGTATTTT. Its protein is CASSPGTSGGVDTQYF.

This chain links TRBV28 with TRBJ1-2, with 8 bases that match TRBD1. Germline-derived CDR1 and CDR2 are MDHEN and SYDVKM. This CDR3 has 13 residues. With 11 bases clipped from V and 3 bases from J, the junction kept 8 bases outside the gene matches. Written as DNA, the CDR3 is TGTGCCTCAGGACAGGGAGGGTACTATGGCTACACCTTC. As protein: CASGQGGYYGYTF.

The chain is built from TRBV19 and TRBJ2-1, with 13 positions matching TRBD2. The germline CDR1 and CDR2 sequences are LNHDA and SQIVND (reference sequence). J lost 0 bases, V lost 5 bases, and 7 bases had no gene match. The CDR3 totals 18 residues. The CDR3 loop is CASSPRTSGGLSYNEQFF. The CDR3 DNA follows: TGTGCCAGTAGTCCCAGGACTAGCGGGGGCCTCTCCTACAATGAGCAGTTCTTC.

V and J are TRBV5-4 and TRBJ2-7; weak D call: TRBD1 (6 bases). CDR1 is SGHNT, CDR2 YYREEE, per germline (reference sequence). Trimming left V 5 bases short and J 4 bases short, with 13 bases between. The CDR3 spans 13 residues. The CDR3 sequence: CASSPGTKYEQYF. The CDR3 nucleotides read TGTGCCAGCAGTCCCGGGACAAAGTACGAGCAGTACTTC.

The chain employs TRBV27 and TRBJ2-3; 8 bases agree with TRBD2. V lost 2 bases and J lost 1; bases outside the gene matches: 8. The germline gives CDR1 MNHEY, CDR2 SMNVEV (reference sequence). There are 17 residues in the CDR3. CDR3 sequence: CASSLNWLAGRTDTQYF. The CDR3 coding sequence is TGTGCCAGCAGTTTAAATTGGCTAGCGGGCCGCACAGATACGCAGTATTTT.

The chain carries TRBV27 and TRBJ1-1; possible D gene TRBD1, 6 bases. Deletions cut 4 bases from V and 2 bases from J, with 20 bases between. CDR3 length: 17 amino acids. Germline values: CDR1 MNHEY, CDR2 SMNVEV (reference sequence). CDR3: CASSSPSRGAPNTEAFF. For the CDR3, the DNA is TGTGCCAGCAGTTCCCCCTCGCGGGGGGCCCCTAACACTGAAGCTTTCTTT.

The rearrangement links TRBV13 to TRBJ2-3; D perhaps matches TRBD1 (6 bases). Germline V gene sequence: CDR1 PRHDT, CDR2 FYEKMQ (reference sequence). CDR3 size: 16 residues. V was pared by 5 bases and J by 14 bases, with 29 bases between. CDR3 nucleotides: TGTGCCAGCAGCCTATTGGGAACAGGGAGCCGCAGTGGATGGTATTTT. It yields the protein CASSLLGTGSRSGWYF.

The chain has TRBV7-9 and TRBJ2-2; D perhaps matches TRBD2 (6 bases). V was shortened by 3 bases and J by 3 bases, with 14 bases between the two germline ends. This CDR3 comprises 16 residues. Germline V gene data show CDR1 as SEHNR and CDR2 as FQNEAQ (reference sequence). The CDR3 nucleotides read TGTGCCAGCAGCTTTATCAGTAGCGGACACACCGGGGAGCTGTTTTTT. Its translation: CASSFISSGHTGELFF.

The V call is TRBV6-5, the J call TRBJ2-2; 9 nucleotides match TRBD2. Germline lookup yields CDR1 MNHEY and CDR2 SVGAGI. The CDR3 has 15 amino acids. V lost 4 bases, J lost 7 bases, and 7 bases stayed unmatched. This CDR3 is CASSLAGVRVGELFF. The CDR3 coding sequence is TGTGCCAGCAGTTTAGCGGGAGTCAGGGTCGGGGAGCTGTTTTTT.

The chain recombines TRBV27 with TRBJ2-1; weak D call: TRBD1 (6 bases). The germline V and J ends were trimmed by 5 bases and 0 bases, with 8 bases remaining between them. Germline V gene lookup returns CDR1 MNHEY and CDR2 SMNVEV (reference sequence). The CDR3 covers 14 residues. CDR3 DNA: TGTGCCAGCAGTGACAGGAGCTCCTACAATGAGCAGTTCTTC. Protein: CASSDRSSYNEQFF.

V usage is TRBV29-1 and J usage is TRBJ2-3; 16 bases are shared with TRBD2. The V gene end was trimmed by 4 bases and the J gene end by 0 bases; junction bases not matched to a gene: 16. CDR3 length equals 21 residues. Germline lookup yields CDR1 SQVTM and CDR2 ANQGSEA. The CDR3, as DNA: TGCAGCGTTGTACCTTTACCGGGACTAGCGGGAGGGCCAACTAGCACAGATACGCAGTATTTT. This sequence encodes CSVVPLPGLAGGPTSTDTQYF.

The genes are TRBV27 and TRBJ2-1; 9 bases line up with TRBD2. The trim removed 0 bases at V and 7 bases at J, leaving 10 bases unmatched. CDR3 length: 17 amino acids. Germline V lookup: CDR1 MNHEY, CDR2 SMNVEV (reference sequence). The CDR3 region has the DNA TGTGCCAGCAGTTTATCCGAGGGGGGACTAGCTACTAATGAGCAGTTCTTC. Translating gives CASSLSEGGLATNEQFF.

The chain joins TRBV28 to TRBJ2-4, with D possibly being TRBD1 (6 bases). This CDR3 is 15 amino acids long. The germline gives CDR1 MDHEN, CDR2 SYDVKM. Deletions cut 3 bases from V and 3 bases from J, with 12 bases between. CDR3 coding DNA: TGTGCCAGCAGTTTCTCCGTCAGGGGCAAAAACATTCAGTACTTC. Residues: CASSFSVRGKNIQYF.

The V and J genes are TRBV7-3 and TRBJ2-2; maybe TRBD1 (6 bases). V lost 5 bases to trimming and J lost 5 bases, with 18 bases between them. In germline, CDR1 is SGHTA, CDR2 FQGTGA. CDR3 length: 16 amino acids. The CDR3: CASSADSSMRTGELFF. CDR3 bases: TGTGCCAGCAGCGCGGACAGTTCAATGAGGACCGGGGAGCTGTTTTTT.

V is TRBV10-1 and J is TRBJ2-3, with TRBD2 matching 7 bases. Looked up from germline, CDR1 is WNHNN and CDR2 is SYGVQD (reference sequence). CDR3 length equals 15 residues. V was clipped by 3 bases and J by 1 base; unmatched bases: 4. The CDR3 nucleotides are TGCGCCAGCAGTGACCCGGCGGGAGGCACAGATACGCAGTATTTT. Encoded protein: CASSDPAGGTDTQYF.

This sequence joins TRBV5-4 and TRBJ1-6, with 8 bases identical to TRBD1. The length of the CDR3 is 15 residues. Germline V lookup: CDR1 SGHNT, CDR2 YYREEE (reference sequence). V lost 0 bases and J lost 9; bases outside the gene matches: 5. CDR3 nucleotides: TGTGCCAGCAGCTTGGGGACAGGGAGGAGTTCACCCCTCCACTTT. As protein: CASSLGTGRSSPLHF. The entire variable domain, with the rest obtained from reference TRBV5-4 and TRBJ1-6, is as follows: ETGVTQSPTHLIKTRGQQVTLRCSSQSGHNTVSWYQQALGQGPQFIFQYYREEENGRGNFPPRFSGLQFPNYSSELNVNALELDDSALYLCASSLGTGRSSPLHFGNGTRLTVT.

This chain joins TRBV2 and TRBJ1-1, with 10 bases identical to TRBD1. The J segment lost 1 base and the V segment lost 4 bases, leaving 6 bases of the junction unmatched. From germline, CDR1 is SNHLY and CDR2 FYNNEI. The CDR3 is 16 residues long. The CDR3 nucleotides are TGTGCCAGCAGTGTCCGACAGGGGGCCGGGAACACTGAAGCTTTCTTT. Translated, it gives CASSVRQGAGNTEAFF.

The CDR3, as DNA: TGTGCCAGCAGTGAATTTTCGGGGGGGATGGGCCAGTACTTC. Translated, it gives CASSEFSGGMGQYF. J is TRBJ2-5 and V is TRBV6-1, with 8 bases that match TRBD2. Germline V gene sequence: CDR1 MNHNS, CDR2 SASEGT. J was trimmed by 10 bases and V by 2 bases; bases with no gene match: 9. This CDR3 is 14 amino acids long.

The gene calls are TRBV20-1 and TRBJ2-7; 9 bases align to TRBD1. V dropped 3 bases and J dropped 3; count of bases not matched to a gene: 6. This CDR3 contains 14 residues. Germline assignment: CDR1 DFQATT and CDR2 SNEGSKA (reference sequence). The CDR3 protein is CSASRTGAYYEQYF. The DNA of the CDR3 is TGCAGTGCTAGTCGGACAGGGGCTTACTACGAGCAGTACTTC.

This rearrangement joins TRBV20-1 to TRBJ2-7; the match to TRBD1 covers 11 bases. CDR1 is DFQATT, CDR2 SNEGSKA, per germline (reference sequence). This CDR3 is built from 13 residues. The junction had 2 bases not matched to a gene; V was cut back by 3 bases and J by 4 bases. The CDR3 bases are TGCAGTGCTAGTGGGGACAGGGGGTACGAGCAGTACTTC. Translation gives CSASGDRGYEQYF.

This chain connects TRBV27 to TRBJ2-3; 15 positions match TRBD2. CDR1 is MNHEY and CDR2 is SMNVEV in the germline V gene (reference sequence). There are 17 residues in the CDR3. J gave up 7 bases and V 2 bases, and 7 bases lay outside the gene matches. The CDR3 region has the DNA TGTGCCAGCAGTTTAGGACCCGGGACTAGCGGGGGGAATACGCAGTATTTT. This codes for CASSLGPGTSGGNTQYF.

The CDR3 is CASSSGLAGVGTQYF. As DNA, the CDR3 is TGTGCCAGCAGTTCGGGACTAGCGGGGGTGGGGACCCAGTACTTC. The chain uses TRBV6-2 or TRBV6-3 and TRBJ2-5, with 14 positions matching TRBD2. Trimming at V came to 4 bases and at J to 7 bases, leaving 5 bases not matched to a gene. This CDR3 contains 15 residues. CDR1 is MNHEY and CDR2 is SVGEGT in the germline V gene.

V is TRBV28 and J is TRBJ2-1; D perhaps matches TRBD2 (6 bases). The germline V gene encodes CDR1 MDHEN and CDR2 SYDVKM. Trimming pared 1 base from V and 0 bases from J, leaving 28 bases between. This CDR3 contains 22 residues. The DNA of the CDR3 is TGTGCCAGCAGTTTATCTCAAACCCGGGAGTGGCCCCGGGGGAGCTCCTACAATGAGCAGTTCTTC. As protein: CASSLSQTREWPRGSSYNEQFF.